These 4 T cell receptor beta chains originate from one sample sequenced in a study of response to subunit inactivated influenza vaccine. TCRdb re-called the RT-PCR reads with MiXCR, one entry per CDR3 protein. The top ten hold around 3% of the sample, which has 450,000 to 600,000 distinct CDR3 sequences, 16% seen once. Sequencing was performed on CD4+ T cells sorted from PBMCs, taken around 25 months after vaccination. These receptors originate from a man between 45 and 75 years old who received an inactivated influenza vaccine.

The chain employs TRBV12-3 or TRBV12-4 and TRBJ2-5; a possible D gene is TRBD1 (5 bases). V dropped 5 bases and J dropped 4 bases, with 14 bases sitting between them. CDR3 length equals 14 residues. CDR3 sequence reads: CASSPPQGRETQYF. The CDR3 nucleotides are TGTGCCAGCAGTCCCCCTCAGGGTCGAGAGACCCAGTACTTC.

The chain employs TRBV9 and TRBJ2-3; 9 bases are a match to TRBD2. Germline-derived CDR1 and CDR2 are SGDLS and YYNGEE. This CDR3 comprises 19 residues. J was trimmed by 0 bases and V by 4 bases; bases with no gene match: 15. The CDR3 nucleotides are TGTGCCAGCAGCTCGACTAGCGGAGTCGGTTACTGGAGCACAGATACGCAGTATTTT. This gives the protein CASSSTSGVGYWSTDTQYF.

CDR3 in DNA: TGTGCCAGCAGCTTAGGGCAGGGAAACCAAGAGACCCAGTACTTC. It encodes CASSLGQGNQETQYF. The chain employs TRBV7-9 and TRBJ2-5; possibly TRBD1 for D (5 bases). Per germline, CDR1 SEHNR and CDR2 FQNEAQ (reference sequence). V was pared by 1 base and J by 0 bases, with 9 bases between. The CDR3 extends over 15 amino acids.

The chain recombines TRBV15 with TRBJ2-5, with D perhaps matching TRBD2 (6 bases). V was pared by 0 bases and J by 4 bases, with 9 bases between. This CDR3 has 14 residues. From germline, CDR1 is LNHNV and CDR2 YYDKDF (reference sequence). The CDR3 sequence is CATSRELASETQYF. The CDR3 DNA sequence: TGTGCCACCAGCAGAGAACTAGCATCAGAGACCCAGTACTTC.